This T cell receptor (beta chain) was captured by sequencing in a study of metastatic and nonmetastatic thyroid tumors. About the study: A comparison of repertoires was made across blood and tumor or nodule tissue from malignant and benign thyroid patients.

This clone turned up a few times. Its antigen is unidentified. All patients were treatment-naive before thyroid surgery. Overall study findings and caveats: It was reported that TCR beta diversity was significantly higher in malignant thyroid tumors than benign nodules, in blood and tumor.

Per the original methods: Variation in CDR3 across clinicopathological groups served as the basis for constructing a distant-metastasis classifier in papillary thyroid cancer. TCRdb re-called clones via MiXCR from the PCR reads. The V and J calls, along with clone size, are taken from TCRdb and not from the paper's own processing. The table shows 4,500 or so clones, with 23% occurring only once. V was shortened by 4 bases and J by 0 bases, with 6 bases between the two germline ends. There are 13 residues in the CDR3. Germline V gives CDR1 MNHNS, CDR2 SASEGT. V usage is TRBV6-1 and J usage is TRBJ1-1; D is ambiguous. Input material: tumor tissue. The receptor comes from a male donor with papillary thyroid cancer or a benign thyroid nodule (not recorded which). Some clones in this sample may be carry-over from other donors' samples. The CDR3 here is CASSANLNTEAFF. CDR3 nucleotides: TGTGCCAGCAGTGCCAATTTGAACACTGAAGCTTTCTTT.